This T cell receptor beta chain appears in the sequencing data of a study of cytomegalovirus exposure and HLA in healthy donors. Amplification used 60 Vbeta primers and 13 Jbeta primers. Measured with immunoSEQ multiplex PCR; TCRdb has only the in-frame clones, and not every one. The sample consists of some 150,000 clones, roughly 79% of them appearing once. The sequence derives from a male donor in good health and CMV-seronegative. Input material: PBMCs.

CDR3 sequence (DNA): TGCAGCGTTTGGGGGGGAGGAGAGACCCAGTACTTC. Its translation is CSVWGGGETQYF. The V and J genes are TRBV29-1 and TRBJ2-5; 7 bases are shared with TRBD2. CDR3 length: 12 residues. The germline gives CDR1 SQVTM, CDR2 ANQGSEA. V was clipped by 5 bases and J by 4 bases; unmatched bases: 4.